These 9 T cell receptor beta chains originate from one sample sequenced in a study of cytomegalovirus exposure and HLA in healthy donors. Measured with immunoSEQ multiplex PCR; TCRdb has only the in-frame clones, and not every one. The sample lists more than 55,000 clones; roughly 94% were seen once. Specimen: PBMCs. All receptors come from a woman between 18 and 29 years old in good health and CMV-seronegative.

The chain couples TRBV19 to TRBJ2-1, with 9 bases that match TRBD2. Unmatched junction bases numbered 13, after V lost 5 bases and J lost 8 bases. The germline CDR1 and CDR2 sequences are LNHDA and SQIVND (reference sequence). The length of the CDR3 is 16 residues. CDR3 bases: TGTGCCAGTAGTGCCCGTCAAGGACTAGCGTTAGATGAGCAGTTCTTC. It encodes CASSARQGLALDEQFF. Full variable domain (rest looked up from reference TRBV19 and TRBJ2-1): DGGITQSPKYLFRKEGQNVTLSCEQNLNHDAMYWYRQDPGQGLRLIYYSQIVNDFQKGDIAEGYSVSREKKESFPLTVTSAQKNPTAFYLCASSARQGLALDEQFFGPGTRLTVL.

This sequence joins TRBV7-8 and TRBJ1-2; 9 bases are a match to TRBD1. Germline CDR1 reads SGHVS; CDR2 reads FQNEAQ. The CDR3 spans 14 residues. Losses at the gene ends were 6 bases for V and 3 bases for J; bases not matched to a gene: 5. The CDR3 DNA reads TGTGCCAGCAGTTACAGGGGGCGCGACTATGGCTACACCTTC. It specifies CASSYRGRDYGYTF.

The chain combines TRBV7-9 with TRBJ1-3; D is undetermined. V shed 1 base and J shed 0 bases, with 10 bases lying between them. This CDR3 has 16 residues. Germline-derived CDR1 and CDR2 are SEHNR and FQNEAQ (reference sequence). CDR3 region: CASSLDGEGSGNTIYF. The CDR3 nucleotides read TGTGCCAGCAGCTTAGATGGAGAAGGCTCTGGAAACACCATATATTTT.

The chain recombines TRBV6-4 with TRBJ2-3; 10 positions agree with TRBD1. Germline V CDR1 and CDR2: MRHNA, SNTAGT. This CDR3 is 17 amino acids long. The V segment lost 2 bases and the J segment 0 bases; nucleotides outside the gene matches: 5. The CDR3: CASSDRPTGGSTDTQYF. The DNA of the CDR3 is TGTGCCAGCAGTGACCGACCGACAGGGGGCAGCACAGATACGCAGTATTTT.

The chain carries TRBV9 and TRBJ1-6; no reliable D call. V was shortened by 0 bases and J by 9 bases, with 4 bases between the two germline ends. Germline values: CDR1 SGDLS, CDR2 YYNGEE. The CDR3 is 12 residues long. CDR3 residues: CASSVVSSPLHF. As DNA, the CDR3 is TGTGCCAGCAGCGTAGTTAGTTCACCCCTCCACTTT.

The V call is TRBV6-5, the J call TRBJ1-2; 7 nucleotides match TRBD1. Germline CDR1 and CDR2: MNHEY and SVGAGI. J gave up 5 bases and V 6 bases, and 9 bases lay outside the gene matches. The CDR3 is made up of 14 amino acids. CDR3 loop: CASRGSGTAYGYTF. CDR3 nucleotide sequence: TGTGCCAGCAGGGGATCCGGGACAGCATATGGCTACACCTTC.

A word on this clone: One end of the junction varies from germline; a read error may be responsible. This sequence joins TRBV14 and TRBJ1-2; D remains unclear. The length of the CDR3 is 13 residues. The germline gives CDR1 SGHDN, CDR2 FVKESK. The CDR3 DNA reads as TGTGCCAGCGGCCAGACACTTAACTATGGCTACACCTTC. This translates into CASGQTLNYGYTF.

The sample holds one count of this clone. This chain links TRBV27 with TRBJ2-7, with D possibly TRBD2 on 7 matching bases. The CDR3 is 16 amino acids. CDR1 and CDR2 (germline): MNHEY, SMNVEV (reference sequence). Deletions cut 6 bases from V and 2 bases from J, with 20 bases between. DNA for the CDR3: TGTGCCAGCAGCCATCTAGGGGGGGGCCCTACCTACGAGCAGTACTTC. It codes for CASSHLGGGPTYEQYF.

This clone appeared a single time. The rearrangement links TRBV28 to TRBJ2-7, with D possibly TRBD2 on 6 matching bases. V lost 5 bases and J 0 bases, leaving 17 bases between the germline ends. Per germline, CDR1 MDHEN and CDR2 SYDVKM. CDR3 length: 16 residues. CDR3 bases: TGTGCCAGCAGTCCCGTTAGCGGATACCTCTCCTACGAGCAGTACTTC. The encoded protein is CASSPVSGYLSYEQYF.